What follows are 3 T cell receptor beta chains derived from one specimen sequenced in a study of regulatory T cells in long-lasting Graves disease. Time point specified: newly diagnosed GD, antithyroid drugs for less than 3 months. Researchers made the TCR library from RNA that was extracted from PBMCs. Investigators prepared the TCR beta libraries by applying iRepertoire HTBI primers and Arm-PCR of CDR3 regions. TCRdb reanalysed the multiplex PCR reads using MiXCR and keeps one entry per CDR3 protein. This sample has roughly 420,000 distinct CDR3 sequences, with 14% found just once. The same specimen was also included in a second study, on T cells in Graves' hyperthyroidism and ophthalmopathy.

Sequencing was performed on peripheral blood mononuclear cells (PBMCs), taken at new diagnosis, from a patient treated with antithyroid drugs. The receptors stem from a woman between 50 and 59 years old with Graves disease.

The chain links TRBV19 to TRBJ1-2; TRBD1 agrees at 9 bases. The CDR3 totals 14 residues. Trimming at V came to 8 bases and at J to 4 bases, leaving 8 bases not matched to a gene. Germline V CDR1 and CDR2: LNHDA, SQIVND (reference sequence). The CDR3 is CASQGQGTTYGYTF. In nucleotides, the CDR3 is TGTGCCAGTCAGGGACAGGGAACTACCTATGGCTACACCTTC. The full variable domain, completed using reference TRBV19 and TRBJ1-2, is DGGITQSPKYLFRKEGQNVTLSCEQNLNHDAMYWYRQDPGQGLRLIYYSQIVNDFQKGDIAEGYSVSREKKESFPLTVTSAQKNPTAFYLCASQGQGTTYGYTFGSGTRLTVV.

This clonotype was picked up a small number of times. J is TRBJ2-7 and V is TRBV20-1; 7 nucleotides agree with TRBD2. Trimming cost V 6 bases and J 3 bases; bases outside gene matches: 11. The length of the CDR3 is 14 residues. CDR1 and CDR2 (germline): DFQATT, SNEGSKA (reference sequence). CDR3 loop: CSAGSGGGSYEQYF. The CDR3, as DNA: TGCAGTGCAGGGAGTGGCGGCGGGAGCTACGAGCAGTACTTC.

The chain links TRBV27 to TRBJ1-6, with 7 positions matching TRBD1. The CDR3 is made up of 15 amino acids. Germline CDR1 reads MNHEY; CDR2 reads SMNVEV (reference sequence). With V trimmed by 2 bases and J by 7 bases, 5 bases remained unmatched. In DNA, the CDR3 is TGTGCCAGCAGTTTAGAGGGGGCCGAAAATTCACCCCTCCACTTT. It is translated as CASSLEGAENSPLHF.